This TCR beta chain was sequenced in a study of blood T cell repertoires in COVID-19. For the study at large: T cells, B-cell-depleted T cells, or PBMCs supplied cDNA or gDNA.

Authors' analysis steps: Amplified reference gene primers provided the basis for estimating nucleated cell counts. Some clones are missing from TCRdb's copy, which holds only in-frame ones; the method was immunoSEQ multiplex PCR. V, J and clone size derive from that table, while D and trimming were established from the DNA sequence. The sample contains about 180,000 clones, 89% of which appear only once. This CDR3 has 15 amino acids. The germline CDR1 and CDR2 sequences are MNHNY and SVGAGI (reference sequence). V shed 6 bases and J 0 bases; nucleotides not matched to a gene: 8. The source of this sequence is a man aged 18 to 29 who had recovered from COVID-19. Specimen: peripheral blood. The V and J genes are TRBV6-6 and TRBJ2-7; 7 positions match TRBD1. This CDR3 reads CASRAPGQSSYEQYF. In nucleotides, the CDR3 is TGTGCCAGCAGAGCACCGGGACAGAGCTCCTACGAGCAGTACTTC.